This passage covers 8 T cell receptor beta chains from one sample sequenced in a study of early T cells in non-severe SARS-CoV-2 infection. TCRdb fed the 5' RACE reads into MiXCR, producing one record per CDR3 protein. The sample shows about 61,000 distinct CDR3 sequences, 12% of them seen only once. The specimen comprised whole blood, sampled at baseline. Source of these receptors: an adult who was a healthcare worker with PCR-confirmed SARS-CoV-2 infection or an uninfected control (not recorded which). The donor label of this sample is uncertain.

This clonotype has just a few counts. The V call is TRBV20-1, the J call TRBJ1-1, with D maybe TRBD1 (6 bases). The CDR3 totals 14 residues. Per the germline V gene, CDR1 is DFQATT and CDR2 is SNEGSKA (reference sequence). Trimming left V 4 bases short and J 3 bases short, with 15 bases between. Here the CDR3 reads CSANWQGLDTEAFF. CDR3 bases: TGCAGTGCTAATTGGCAGGGGTTAGACACTGAAGCTTTCTTT.

This clonotype has more than one count but fewer than ten. The rearrangement links TRBV3-1 to TRBJ1-1; a possible D gene is TRBD1 (5 bases). The CDR3 is made up of 18 amino acids. Germline CDR1 is LGHDT and CDR2 is YNNKEL (reference sequence). Deletions cut 0 bases from V and 6 bases from J, with 23 bases between. CDR3 loop: CASSQDHLTGTLGAEAFF. The CDR3 nucleotides are TGTGCCAGCAGCCAAGATCATCTAACCGGGACCTTGGGGGCTGAAGCTTTCTTT.

This rearrangement joins TRBV28 to TRBJ2-5, with 9 bases that match TRBD2. V lost 1 base to trimming and J lost 5 bases; unmatched junction nucleotides: 8. The CDR3 totals 16 residues. CDR1 is MDHEN, CDR2 SYDVKM, per germline. CDR3 in DNA: TGTGCCAGCAGTTTATACCTGCGGGGGGGCGCGGAGACCCAGTACTTC. It yields the protein CASSLYLRGGAETQYF.

The chain is built from TRBV5-5 and TRBJ1-6; 7 bases match TRBD1. From germline, CDR1 is SGHKS and CDR2 YYEKEE (reference sequence). V shed 2 bases, J shed 0 bases, and the junction held 8 bases outside the gene matches. CDR3 length equals 18 residues. The CDR3 DNA follows: TGTGCCAGCAGCTTTGCACAGGGGACCAGCTCCTATAATTCACCCCTCCACTTT. Translating gives CASSFAQGTSSYNSPLHF.

This clonotype has only a few counts. The J gene is TRBJ2-7, the V gene TRBV7-2; D possibly uses TRBD1 or TRBD2 (5 bases each). Trimming left V 1 base short and J 4 bases short, with 11 bases between. From germline, CDR1 is SGHTA and CDR2 FQGNSA. The CDR3 is made up of 14 amino acids. This chain's CDR3 is CASSLVGGSYEQYV. DNA for the CDR3: TGTGCCAGCAGCTTAGTTGGGGGTTCGTACGAGCAGTACGTC.

The table lists this clonotype with many counts. The rearrangement joins TRBV28 to TRBJ2-5, with TRBD2 identical over 9 bases. This CDR3 is built from 16 residues. V dropped 3 bases and J dropped 5; count of bases not matched to a gene: 10. Germline V lookup: CDR1 MDHEN, CDR2 SYDVKM. CDR3 sequence (DNA): TGTGCCAGCAGTTTGCAGCCAGCGGGGGGATGGGAGACCCAGTACTTC. It yields the protein CASSLQPAGGWETQYF.

The chain joins TRBV3-1 to TRBJ1-2, with D unresolved. This CDR3 has 15 amino acids. Trimming removed 2 bases at V and 3 bases at J, with 13 bases between. Per germline, CDR1 LGHDT and CDR2 YNNKEL (reference sequence). Here the CDR3 reads CASSQRSRPDYGYTF. CDR3 sequence (DNA): TGTGCCAGCAGCCAAAGAAGCAGGCCCGACTATGGCTACACCTTC.

The genes are TRBV5-1 and TRBJ2-5; 10 bases fit TRBD1. CDR1 is SGHRS, CDR2 YFSETQ, per germline. V was clipped by 2 bases and J by 5 bases; unmatched bases: 6. CDR3 length: 15 amino acids. DNA for the CDR3: TGCGCCAGCAGCTTAGGGACAGGGGCGAGCGAGACCCAGTACTTC. Encoded protein: CASSLGTGASETQYF.